The 17 T cell receptor beta chains presented below share a single source sample, sequenced in a study of shared T cell receptors in the human thymus. Only in-frame clones appear in the TCRdb table, and some are missing; sequencing was by immunoSEQ multiplex PCR. The profile shows about 660,000 clones, more than 75% of them singletons. Separately, the same data were catalogued under a study of human thymus T cells.

Material: thymocytes. The receptor source for this set is a boy in the first two years of life with a congenital heart defect.

The CDR3 DNA follows: TGTGCCAGCAGCTCTACCCTAATGGAGGCAGGGGATCCCGAGACCCAGTACTTC. Translating it yields CASSSTLMEAGDPETQYF. The chain carries TRBV7-2 and TRBJ2-5; D possibly corresponds to TRBD1 (6 bases). The V end was cut by 4 bases, the J end by 5 bases, with 26 bases between. The CDR3 contains 18 residues. Germline V CDR1 and CDR2: SGHTA, FQGNSA.

The V gene is TRBV4-3, the J gene TRBJ2-3; tentative D call: TRBD2 (5 bases). Germline V lookup: CDR1 LGHNA, CDR2 YSLEER. The CDR3 loop spans 14 amino acids. V gave up 6 bases and J gave up 0 bases, with 10 bases separating them. In DNA form, the CDR3 reads TGCGCCAGCAGGAAAGCGGAGAGCACAGATACGCAGTATTTT. Its translation is CASRKAESTDTQYF.

The chain recombines TRBV7-2 with TRBJ2-3, with D perhaps matching TRBD1 (6 bases). The CDR3 is 12 amino acids. The V and J ends lost 0 bases and 8 bases respectively, with 6 bases between them. Germline V gene lookup returns CDR1 SGHTA and CDR2 FQGNSA. The CDR3 is CASSLAGGTQYF. CDR3 DNA: TGTGCCAGCAGCTTAGCAGGGGGTACGCAGTATTTT.

The chain joins TRBV4-1 to TRBJ2-6; TRBD1 is a possible D gene (6 bases). The CDR3 is 16 residues long. Trimming stripped 4 bases from V and 0 bases from J, with 10 bases between. Germline CDR1 and CDR2: MGHRA and YSYEKL. CDR3 region: CASSPGQSSGANVLTF. CDR3 sequence (DNA): TGCGCCAGCAGCCCCGGACAGTCCTCTGGGGCCAACGTCCTGACTTTC.

The V call is TRBV11-2, the J call TRBJ2-3; D not resolved. This CDR3 contains 15 residues. The germline V gene encodes CDR1 SGHAT and CDR2 FQNNGV. Deletions cut 4 bases from V and 3 bases from J, with 14 bases between. As DNA, the CDR3 is TGTGCCAGCAGCTCTTCACTTCTTACGACAGATACGCAGTATTTT. Translated: CASSSSLLTTDTQYF.

V gene TRBV29-1 combines with J gene TRBJ2-2; 8 positions agree with TRBD2. In germline, CDR1 is SQVTM, CDR2 ANQGSEA. The CDR3 loop spans 14 amino acids. The J segment lost 0 bases and the V segment lost 6 bases, leaving 3 bases of the junction unmatched. CDR3 bases: TGCAGCGTAGGCGGGAGGACGAACACCGGGGAGCTGTTTTTT. Protein product: CSVGGRTNTGELFF.

About this clone itself: The sample holds other DNA sequences that translate to the same CDR3. The J gene is TRBJ2-2, the V gene TRBV7-2; TRBD2 agrees at 8 bases. The trim removed 5 bases at V and 4 bases at J, leaving 6 bases unmatched. CDR3 length: 15 amino acids. CDR1 is SGHTA and CDR2 is FQGNSA in the germline V gene. The CDR3 is CASSPGLAGTGELFF. In nucleotides, the CDR3 is TGTGCCAGCAGCCCTGGGCTAGCGGGCACCGGGGAGCTGTTTTTT. The whole variable domain, remainder taken from reference TRBV7-2 and TRBJ2-2, is GAGVSQSPSNKVTEKGKDVELRCDPISGHTALYWYRQSLGQGLEFLIYFQGNSAPDKSGLPSDRFSAERTGGSVSTLTIQRTQQEDSAVYLCASSPGLAGTGELFFGEGSRLTVL.

CDR3 in amino acids: CASSQDRGLQGKGYGYTF. CDR3 in DNA: TGCGCCAGCAGCCAAGATAGAGGGCTGCAGGGGAAGGGCTATGGCTACACCTTC. The chain joins TRBV4-3 to TRBJ1-2, with a weak D call TRBD1 (6 bases). Germline values: CDR1 LGHNA, CDR2 YSLEER. This CDR3 is 18 amino acids long. Trimming shortened V by 0 bases and J by 4 bases, and 21 bases separated the two germline ends.

The rearrangement uses TRBV7-2 and TRBJ2-7, with a weak D call TRBD1 (6 bases). The CDR3 totals 15 residues. Germline assignment: CDR1 SGHTA and CDR2 FQGNSA. Trimming removed 1 base at V and 6 bases at J, with 16 bases between. CDR3 nucleotide sequence: TGTGCCAGCAGCTTAGGAGTCAGGGGAATTCGCGAGCAGTACTTC. Protein sequence: CASSLGVRGIREQYF.

The chain links TRBV11-3 to TRBJ2-3, with D tentatively TRBD2 (5 bases). Germline CDR1 is SGHNT and CDR2 is YENEEA. CDR3 length equals 15 residues. Trimming removed 2 bases at V and 3 bases at J, with 12 bases between. CDR3 sequence reads: CASSLRGFGTDTQYF. The CDR3 bases are TGTGCCAGCAGCTTACGGGGTTTCGGGACAGATACGCAGTATTTT.

The V and J genes are TRBV9 and TRBJ2-5; 7 nucleotides match TRBD2. The J call may be wrong; the DNA end is better matched by TRBJ2-7. This CDR3 contains 15 residues. Germline loops: CDR1 SGDLS, CDR2 YYNGEE. The CDR3 spells CASSVSGPTSYEQYF. The CDR3 DNA sequence: TGTGCCAGCAGCGTTAGCGGGCCTACCTCCTACGAGCAGTACTTC.

The chain has TRBV10-2 and TRBJ1-5; TRBD1 might be the D (6 bases). Germline V CDR1 and CDR2: WSHSY, SAAADI. The V end lost 9 bases, the J end lost 4 bases, and 16 bases lay between the germline ends. The CDR3 totals 14 residues. In DNA form, the CDR3 reads TGCGCCAGTGGTAGGGGGGGGGCAAATCAGCCCCAGCATTTT. This sequence encodes CASGRGGANQPQHF.

V and J are TRBV30 and TRBJ2-7, with 7 nucleotides matching TRBD2. The J segment lost 5 bases and the V segment lost 4 bases, leaving 17 bases of the junction unmatched. Looked up from germline, CDR1 is GTSNPN and CDR2 is SVGIG (reference sequence). This CDR3 has 16 residues. CDR3 in amino acids: CAWIRKRESRGHEQYF. The CDR3 DNA follows: TGTGCCTGGATTCGGAAGCGGGAATCTCGGGGCCACGAGCAGTACTTC.

The chain is built from TRBV19 and TRBJ2-7; 11 positions match TRBD2. Germline assignment: CDR1 LNHDA and CDR2 SQIVND (reference sequence). V was clipped by 5 bases and J by 1 base; unmatched bases: 4. The CDR3 is made up of 15 amino acids. CDR3 in DNA: TGTGCCAGTAGTCTTCGACTAGCGGGATCCTACGAGCAGTACTTC. The encoded protein is CASSLRLAGSYEQYF.

The chain is built from TRBV2 and TRBJ2-7; TRBD2 is a possible D gene (6 bases). Trimming left V 11 bases short and J 4 bases short, with 18 bases between. Germline CDR1 is SNHLY and CDR2 is FYNNEI. The CDR3 spans 13 residues. The CDR3 sequence: CAYHPEGTYEQYF. As DNA, the CDR3 is TGTGCCTACCACCCAGAGGGGACTTACGAGCAGTACTTC.

This chain joins TRBV6-1 and TRBJ1-1; the D is unclear. This CDR3 is 12 amino acids long. V was shortened by 8 bases and J by 0 bases, with 7 bases between the two germline ends. CDR1 and CDR2 (germline): MNHNS, SASEGT. CDR3 in amino acids: CASGQMNTEAFF. The CDR3 nucleotides are TGTGCCAGCGGCCAGATGAACACTGAAGCTTTCTTT.

This chain joins TRBV6-4 and TRBJ2-5, with D unclear. Trimming took off 2 bases at V and 5 bases at J, with 9 bases between the two ends. The CDR3 is made up of 13 amino acids. Germline-derived CDR1 and CDR2 are MRHNA and SNTAGT. The CDR3 sequence is CASSDAPRETQYF. The CDR3 nucleotides read TGTGCCAGCAGTGACGCCCCCAGGGAGACCCAGTACTTC.